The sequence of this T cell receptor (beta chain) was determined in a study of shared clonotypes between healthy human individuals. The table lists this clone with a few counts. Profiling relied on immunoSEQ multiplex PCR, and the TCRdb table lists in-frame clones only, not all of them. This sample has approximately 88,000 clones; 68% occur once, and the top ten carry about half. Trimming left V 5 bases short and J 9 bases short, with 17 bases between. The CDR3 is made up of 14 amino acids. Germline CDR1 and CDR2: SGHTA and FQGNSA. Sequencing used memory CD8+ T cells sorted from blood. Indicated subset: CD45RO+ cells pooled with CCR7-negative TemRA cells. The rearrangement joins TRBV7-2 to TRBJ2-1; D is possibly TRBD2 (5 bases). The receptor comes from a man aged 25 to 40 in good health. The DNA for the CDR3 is TGTGCCAGCAGCACTAGTCGGGTTGAGAGTGAGCAGTTCTTC. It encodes CASSTSRVESEQFF.